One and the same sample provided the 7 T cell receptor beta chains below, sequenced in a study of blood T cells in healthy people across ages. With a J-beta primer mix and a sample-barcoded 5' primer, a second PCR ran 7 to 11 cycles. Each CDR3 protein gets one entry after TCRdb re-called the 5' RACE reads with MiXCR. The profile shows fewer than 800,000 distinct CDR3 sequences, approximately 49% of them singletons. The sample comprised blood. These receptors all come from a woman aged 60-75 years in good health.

In DNA form, the CDR3 reads TGTGCCAACAGCAACCTAGCGGGAGCGCACTACGAGCAGTACTTC. As protein: CANSNLAGAHYEQYF. The gene calls are TRBV6-6 and TRBJ2-7; 10 positions match TRBD2. V gave up 10 bases and J gave up 3 bases; unmatched junction bases: 12. The CDR3 totals 15 residues. Germline V gene sequence: CDR1 MNHNY, CDR2 SVGAGI (reference sequence).

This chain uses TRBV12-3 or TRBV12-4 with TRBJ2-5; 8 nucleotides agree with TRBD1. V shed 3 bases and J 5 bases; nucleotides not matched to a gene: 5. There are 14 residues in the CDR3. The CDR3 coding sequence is TGTGCCAGCAGTTTTTCAGGGGGCCGGGAGACCCAGTACTTC. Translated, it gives CASSFSGGRETQYF.

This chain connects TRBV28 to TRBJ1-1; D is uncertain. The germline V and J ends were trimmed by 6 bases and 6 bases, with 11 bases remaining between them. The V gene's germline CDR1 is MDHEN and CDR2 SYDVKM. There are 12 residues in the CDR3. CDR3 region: CASRVRAAEAFF. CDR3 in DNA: TGTGCCAGCAGGGTCCGGGCCGCTGAAGCTTTCTTT.

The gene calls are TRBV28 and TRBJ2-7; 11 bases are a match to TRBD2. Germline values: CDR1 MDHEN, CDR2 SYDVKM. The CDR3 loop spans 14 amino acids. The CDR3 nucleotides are TGTGCTAGCTACTCTAGCGGGAGGTCCCACGAGCAGTACTTC. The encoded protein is CASYSSGRSHEQYF.

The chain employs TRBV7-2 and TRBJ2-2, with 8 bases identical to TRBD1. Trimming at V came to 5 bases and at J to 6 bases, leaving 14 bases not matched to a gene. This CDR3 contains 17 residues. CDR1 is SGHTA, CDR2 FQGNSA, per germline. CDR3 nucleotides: TGTGCCAGCAGCCCATCCGCCGGACAGGGAGTCGCCGGGGAGCTGTTTTTT. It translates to CASSPSAGQGVAGELFF.

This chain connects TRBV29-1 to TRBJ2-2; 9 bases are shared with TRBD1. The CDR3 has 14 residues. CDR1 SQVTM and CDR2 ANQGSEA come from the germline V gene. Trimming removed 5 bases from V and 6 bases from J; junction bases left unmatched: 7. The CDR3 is CSVLRDRAAGELFF. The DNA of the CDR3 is TGCAGCGTTTTAAGGGACAGGGCGGCCGGGGAGCTGTTTTTT.

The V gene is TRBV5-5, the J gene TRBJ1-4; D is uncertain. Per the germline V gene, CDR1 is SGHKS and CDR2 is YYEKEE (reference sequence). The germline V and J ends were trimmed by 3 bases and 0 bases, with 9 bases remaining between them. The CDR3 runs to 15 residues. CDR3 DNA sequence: TGTGCCAGCAGCTCCTATCCCTCAACTAATGAAAAACTGTTTTTT. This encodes CASSSYPSTNEKLFF.